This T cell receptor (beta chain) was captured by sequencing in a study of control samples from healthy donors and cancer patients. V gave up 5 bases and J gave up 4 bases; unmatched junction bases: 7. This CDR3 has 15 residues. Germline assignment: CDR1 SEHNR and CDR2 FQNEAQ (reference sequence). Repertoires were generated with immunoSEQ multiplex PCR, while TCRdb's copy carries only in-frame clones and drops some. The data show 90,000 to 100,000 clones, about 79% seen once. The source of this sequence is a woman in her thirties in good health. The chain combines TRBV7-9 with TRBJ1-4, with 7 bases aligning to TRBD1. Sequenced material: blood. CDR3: CASSPGTANNEKLFF. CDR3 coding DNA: TGTGCCAGCAGCCCAGGGACAGCTAATAATGAAAAACTGTTTTTT.